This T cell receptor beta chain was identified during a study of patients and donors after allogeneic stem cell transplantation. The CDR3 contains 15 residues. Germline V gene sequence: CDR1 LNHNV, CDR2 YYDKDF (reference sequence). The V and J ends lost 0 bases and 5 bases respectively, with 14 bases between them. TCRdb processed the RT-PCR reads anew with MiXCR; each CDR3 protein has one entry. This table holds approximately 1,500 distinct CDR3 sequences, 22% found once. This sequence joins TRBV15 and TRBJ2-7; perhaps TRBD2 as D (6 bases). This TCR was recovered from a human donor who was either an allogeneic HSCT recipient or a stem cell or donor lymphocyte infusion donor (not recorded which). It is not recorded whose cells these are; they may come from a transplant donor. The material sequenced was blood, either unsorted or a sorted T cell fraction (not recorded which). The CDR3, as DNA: TGTGCCACCAGCAGAGATCTCGGGGGAGGCAACGAGCAGTACTTC. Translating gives CATSRDLGGGNEQYF.